The next 7 T cell receptor beta chains were all read from a single sample in a study of T cell changes during pregnancy in multiple sclerosis. Sequencing used immunoSEQ multiplex PCR; TCRdb keeps in-frame clones, though not all of them. The sample holds about 50,000 clones, around 92% seen once. Here the sequenced sample was CD4+ T cells from peripheral blood mononuclear cells, taken after pregnancy. Receptors originate from a female donor with multiple sclerosis, enrolled in a pregnancy study.

The V call is TRBV7-6, the J call TRBJ2-1; D gene uncertain. This CDR3 spans 13 amino acids. V was clipped by 5 bases and J by 5 bases, with 10 bases between them. CDR1 and CDR2 (germline): SGHVS, FNYEAQ. CDR3 bases: TGTGCCAGCAGCCGAACTGTTGACAATGAGCAGTTCTTC. Protein product: CASSRTVDNEQFF.

This chain connects TRBV11-3 to TRBJ2-1; D may be TRBD2 (6 bases). This CDR3 comprises 15 residues. Trimming took 5 bases from V and 6 from J, leaving 17 bases between them. Germline V gene data show CDR1 as SGHNT and CDR2 as YENEEA. CDR3 coding DNA: TGTGCCAGCAGCCCCCCTGGGCTAGCGTCCAATGAGCAGTTCTTC. Translation: CASSPPGLASNEQFF.

In DNA form, the CDR3 reads TGTGCCAGCAGCCCATCGACAGGGCCTAACACCGGGGAGCTGTTTTTT. It encodes CASSPSTGPNTGELFF. The chain joins TRBV5-6 to TRBJ2-2; 7 nucleotides align to TRBD1. Germline V gives CDR1 SGHDT, CDR2 YYEEEE. V dropped 4 bases and J dropped 2; count of bases not matched to a gene: 8. This CDR3 has 16 amino acids.

The rearrangement links TRBV7-2 to TRBJ2-1, with 12 bases lining up with TRBD2. Germline assignment: CDR1 SGHTA and CDR2 FQGNSA. The ends lost 5 bases at V and 8 bases at J; junction bases unmatched: 7. The CDR3 spans 15 residues. For the CDR3, the DNA is TGTGCCAGCAGCCGGACTAGCGGGATTCGCGATGAGCAGTTCTTC. Protein: CASSRTSGIRDEQFF.

The chain combines TRBV7-2 with TRBJ2-3; no definite D call. Germline V gene data show CDR1 as SGHTA and CDR2 as FQGNSA. CDR3 length equals 13 residues. The V end was cut by 5 bases, the J end by 3 bases, with 9 bases between. The CDR3 DNA follows: TGTGCCAGCAGCCCGAGGATTACAGATACGCAGTATTTT. The encoded protein is CASSPRITDTQYF. Full variable domain (remainder filled in from reference TRBV7-2 and TRBJ2-3): GAGVSQSPSNKVTEKGKDVELRCDPISGHTALYWYRQSLGQGLEFLIYFQGNSAPDKSGLPSDRFSAERTGGSVSTLTIQRTQQEDSAVYLCASSPRITDTQYFGPGTRLTVL.

V and J are TRBV5-6 and TRBJ2-5; possibly TRBD1 for D (6 bases). This CDR3 region has 15 residues. V shed 4 bases and J shed 1 base, with 14 bases lying between them. The germline V gene has CDR1 SGHDT and CDR2 YYEEEE. CDR3 nucleotide sequence: TGTGCCAGCAGCCAGGAAACCAGGGGCCAAGAGACCCAGTACTTC. Its translation is CASSQETRGQETQYF.

This chain links TRBV13 with TRBJ2-1; 15 bases align to TRBD2. The CDR3 runs 15 residues. The V gene's germline CDR1 is PRHDT and CDR2 FYEKMQ (reference sequence). V lost 5 bases to trimming and J lost 9 bases; unmatched junction nucleotides: 5. The CDR3 coding sequence is TGTGCCAGCAGCCGGACTAGCGGGAGGGCCGGTGAGCAGTTCTTC. Translated, it gives CASSRTSGRAGEQFF.